The entry below describes one T cell receptor (beta chain). TCRdb re-called the 5' RACE reads through MiXCR, storing one row per CDR3 protein. The sample consists of more than 85,000 distinct CDR3 sequences, about 16% of them appearing once. This entry comes from a study of T cells of healthy individuals. With 4 bases removed from V and 6 bases from J, the gap between germline ends came to 13 bases. This CDR3 has 13 amino acids. Per the germline V gene, CDR1 is SGHDN and CDR2 is FVKESK. The receptor was isolated from a human donor in good health. The chain recombines TRBV14 with TRBJ2-7, with D tentatively TRBD2 (5 bases). Written as DNA, the CDR3 is TGTGCCAGCAGCCTTATACGAGCGGCCGAGCAGTACTTC. Its protein product is CASSLIRAAEQYF.